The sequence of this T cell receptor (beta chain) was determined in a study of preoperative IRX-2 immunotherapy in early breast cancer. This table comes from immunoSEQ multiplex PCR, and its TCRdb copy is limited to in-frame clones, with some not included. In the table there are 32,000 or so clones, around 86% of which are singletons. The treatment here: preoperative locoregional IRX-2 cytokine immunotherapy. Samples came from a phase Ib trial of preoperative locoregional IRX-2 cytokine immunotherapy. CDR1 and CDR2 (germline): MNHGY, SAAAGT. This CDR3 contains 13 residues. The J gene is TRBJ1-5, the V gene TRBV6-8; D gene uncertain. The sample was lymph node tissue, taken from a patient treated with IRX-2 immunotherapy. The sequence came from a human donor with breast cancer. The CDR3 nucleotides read TGTGCTTCCGGTGGGCAGACCAATCAGCCCCAGCATTTT. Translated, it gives CASGGQTNQPQHF.